This T cell receptor beta chain derives from a study of blood T cells in healthy people across ages. Study results and limitations: Fewer expanded clones and more diversity marked long-lived versus aged donors. Expanded clonotype shifts may have been confounded, as the donors had an unknown CMV status.

Combining a sample-barcoded 5' primer with a J-beta primer mix, a second PCR ran for 7 to 11 cycles. Unique molecular identifiers of 12 random nucleotides labeled each cDNA. TCRdb re-called the 5' RACE reads through MiXCR, storing one row per CDR3 protein. The repertoire holds around 800,000 distinct CDR3 sequences, around 42% seen once, with about a fifth in the top ten. A remark on this clonotype: As yet, its antigen is unknown.

Germline V gene data show CDR1 as MNHEY and CDR2 as SVGAGI. This CDR3 region has 15 residues. V dropped 2 bases and J dropped 3 bases, with 14 bases sitting between them. The sequencing input was blood. The chain joins TRBV6-5 to TRBJ2-7; perhaps TRBD1 as D (5 bases). The sequence derives from a man between 60 and 75 years old in good health. The CDR3 DNA sequence: TGTGCCAGCAGTTACGCGACAGAGCGAAACTACGAGCAGTACTTC. Its translation: CASSYATERNYEQYF.